The 8 T cell receptor beta chains given below trace back to one sample, sequenced in a study of PD-1 blockade in classical Hodgkin lymphoma (TCRdb year 2020). The library was prepared using the immunoSEQ multiplex PCR assay. In its TCRdb copy, this immuneACCESS table keeps in-frame sequences only and misses some clones. Where compared with another copy, unresolved V genes explain less than half of these, and the others have no known cause. The sample table contains around 42,000 clones; only one count was recorded for 55% to 75% of them. The ten largest make up 2.5% to 3.5% of the sample. Explained via the paper, the time point label denotes: cycle 1 day 1 (C1D1), immediately before nivolumab initiation. Every trial patient had relapsed after autologous stem cell transplantation, and cohorts A, B and C differed in prior brentuximab vedotin exposure. The sequenced sample was peripheral blood mononuclear cells (PBMCs), obtained at baseline. These receptors were collected from a human donor with classical Hodgkin lymphoma.

The genes are TRBV4-1 and TRBJ1-1; D remains ambiguous. In germline, CDR1 is MGHRA, CDR2 YSYEKL. Trimming took off 2 bases at V and 4 bases at J, with 8 bases between the two ends. The CDR3 runs 13 residues. The CDR3 nucleotides are TGCGCCAGCAGCCAATTAGCGGGCACTGAAGCTTTCTTT. This codes for CASSQLAGTEAFF.

The CDR3 region is CASSQVGLAGADTQYF. CDR3 sequence (DNA): TGTGCCAGCAGCCAAGTGGGGCTAGCGGGAGCAGATACGCAGTATTTT. The chain links TRBV4-2 to TRBJ2-3, with 10 bases aligning to TRBD2. Germline loops: CDR1 LGHNA, CDR2 YNFKEQ. With V trimmed by 1 base and J by 4 bases, 5 bases remained unmatched. CDR3 length equals 16 residues.

The rearrangement joins TRBV5-1 to TRBJ1-3, with D possibly being TRBD1 (5 bases). CDR3 length: 13 residues. Germline V CDR1 and CDR2: SGHRS, YFSETQ. V lost 7 bases and J lost 1, with 9 bases in between. In nucleotides, the CDR3 is TGCGCCAGCTCGGGGGGTTCTGGAAACACCATATATTTT. Amino acids: CASSGGSGNTIYF.

The chain has TRBV28 and TRBJ1-1; possible D gene TRBD1, 5 bases. V lost 3 bases, J lost 0 bases, and 17 bases lay in between. Germline V lookup: CDR1 MDHEN, CDR2 SYDVKM. The CDR3 runs 17 residues. Here the CDR3 reads CASSFLRGAEMNTEAFF. The CDR3 DNA is TGTGCCAGCAGTTTTTTACGGGGCGCAGAGATGAACACTGAAGCTTTCTTT.

The chain uses TRBV9 and TRBJ1-2, with TRBD1 as a possible D gene (6 bases). From germline, CDR1 is SGDLS and CDR2 YYNGEE. V gave up 3 bases and J gave up 3 bases, with 18 bases separating them. The length of the CDR3 is 16 residues. CDR3 sequence: CASSGPGAERDYGYTF. The CDR3 DNA follows: TGTGCCAGCAGCGGACCAGGGGCCGAAAGAGACTATGGCTACACCTTC.

This chain connects TRBV5-1 to TRBJ2-3, with a possible D match to TRBD1 (6 bases). Trimming shortened V by 4 bases and J by 4 bases, and 16 bases separated the two germline ends. The CDR3 has 15 residues. CDR1 SGHRS and CDR2 YFSETQ come from the germline V gene. CDR3 in amino acids: CASSPGVGRADTQYF. The CDR3, as DNA: TGCGCCAGCAGCCCAGGGGTGGGCCGGGCAGATACGCAGTATTTT.

This chain uses TRBV7-8 with TRBJ1-5; D is uncertain. The CDR3 has 15 amino acids. V was shortened by 7 bases and J by 6 bases, with 19 bases between the two germline ends. Germline values: CDR1 SGHVS, CDR2 FQNEAQ. In DNA form, the CDR3 reads TGTGCCAGCAACGACCGGTCGGGGTTCCCTCAGCCCCAGCATTTT. Amino acid sequence: CASNDRSGFPQPQHF.

This clone was counted at least ten times. V is TRBV7-3 and J is TRBJ2-6; 10 nucleotides match TRBD1. The CDR3 extends over 16 amino acids. The germline CDR1 and CDR2 sequences are SGHTA and FQGTGA. The trim removed 6 bases at V and 2 bases at J, leaving 4 bases unmatched. CDR3 loop: CASRPGTGAGANVLTF. DNA for the CDR3: TGTGCCAGCAGACCCGGGACAGGGGCTGGGGCCAACGTCCTGACTTTC.